This T cell receptor (beta chain) was documented in a study of shared clonotypes between healthy human individuals. Study-level findings and limits: Naive CD4 clonotype sharing across a few donors was around 5%.

Within Nashville, Tennessee resided all donors, each a Caucasian adult. Each subset's genomic DNA was shared equally among a number of immunoSEQ plates. Data came from immunoSEQ multiplex PCR; TCRdb stores just in-frame clones and leaves some out. The profile covers about 380,000 clones, with around 96% appearing a single time and approximately 0.3% taken by the ten largest. As for this clone: Its antigen is as yet unknown.

Looked up from germline, CDR1 is ENHRY and CDR2 is SYGVKD. The J segment lost 2 bases and the V segment lost 6 bases, leaving 2 bases of the junction unmatched. This CDR3 is built from 13 residues. What was sequenced was memory CD8+ T cells sorted from blood. Described subset: CD45RO+ cells pooled with CCR7-negative TemRA cells. The receptor was isolated from a man in his thirties or forties in good health. The chain has TRBV10-3 and TRBJ2-5, with 8 bases aligning to TRBD2. The CDR3 loop reads CAISRGGQETQYF. DNA of the CDR3: TGTGCCATCAGCCGGGGGGGACAAGAGACCCAGTACTTC.